This is a list of T cell receptor beta chains from one sample in a study of T-cell reconstitution after alpha-beta-depleted transplantation in children. In TCRdb, the PCR reads were re-called with MiXCR into one record per CDR3 protein. The sample shows fewer than 120,000 distinct CDR3 sequences, 10% of them seen only once. The input for sequencing was PBMCs from the stem cell graft donor, taken from the stem cell graft. Receptors originate from a human donor who donated a stem cell graft to a child with acute lymphoblastic leukemia. Each CDR3 is given with its conserved first and last residue. The D gene is left open where the match is weak. Sizes are listed as once, few, many or a size class.

TRBV29-1	TRBJ1-1	.	many	TGCAGCGTTCTTCCGGGGGCTCAAACTGAAGCTTTCTTT	CSVLPGAQTEAFF
TRBV7-9	TRBJ1-4	.	many	TGTGCCAGCAGCTTATCGGGAATAAAAGAAAAACTGTTTTTT	CASSLSGIKEKLFF
TRBV20-1	TRBJ2-1	.	many	TGCAGTGCTACCAAGAGATCAGGCGGCAACAATGAGCAGTTCTTC	CSATKRSGGNNEQFF
TRBV7-2	TRBJ2-5	TRBD2	many	TGTGCCAGCAGCTTAGCGAGAACGGGAGGGCCGGGGGAGACCCAGTACTTC	CASSLARTGGPGETQYF
TRBV6-5	TRBJ1-2	.	many	TGTGCCAGCAGTTACTCGAACAGGGCCTATGGCTACACCTTC	CASSYSNRAYGYTF
TRBV4-3	TRBJ1-1	.	many	TGCGCCAGCAGCCATTTGGGGGGGCCCACTGAAGCTTTCTTT	CASSHLGGPTEAFF
TRBV20-1	TRBJ1-1	.	many	TGCAGTGCTAGAGAAGGGGAGACTGAAGCTTTCTTT	CSAREGETEAFF
TRBV12-3/TRBV12-4	TRBJ2-1	.	many	TGTGCCAGCAGTTGGATCCGTGAGCAGTTCTTC	CASSWIREQFF
TRBV9	TRBJ2-3	.	many	TGTGCCAGCAGCGCCCGTCCGGGGCTCGGAACAGATACGCAGTATTTT	CASSARPGLGTDTQYF
TRBV7-9	TRBJ2-1	TRBD2	many	TGTGCCAGCAGCCCGAGGGGTCTAGCGGGCTCCTACAATGAGCAGTTCTTC	CASSPRGLAGSYNEQFF
TRBV12-3/TRBV12-4	TRBJ2-2	TRBD2	many	TGTGCCAGCAGCCCAGGACTAGCGGGAGGGCCGGGGAACACCGGGGAGCTGTTTTTT	CASSPGLAGGPGNTGELFF
TRBV6-6	TRBJ1-2	.	many	TGTGCCAGCAGTATGGGGGGGGGCTACACCTTC	CASSMGGGYTF
TRBV6-1	TRBJ1-3	TRBD1	many	TGTGCCAGCAGACGAGACAGGGACTCTGGAAACACCATATATTTT	CASRRDRDSGNTIYF
TRBV29-1	TRBJ2-1	.	many	TGCAGCGTTGAAGGGCCCCTTGGAGGGACAGCAATGTACAATGAGCAGTTCTTC	CSVEGPLGGTAMYNEQFF